This entry lists 10 T cell receptor beta chains sequenced from one sample in a study of cytomegalovirus exposure and HLA in healthy donors (dated by TCRdb to 2015 to 2018). Preparation of the library involved the immunoSEQ multiplex PCR assay. For the multiplex PCR, a mixture combining 60 forward primers for TCR Vbeta segments and 13 reverse primers for TCR Jbeta segments was used. TCRdb obtained this table from immuneACCESS and retained in-frame rearrangements with V and J assigned. These tables miss some clones; where compared with another copy, unresolved V genes account for less than half of the shortfall, and the remainder is unexplained. This sample lists 200,000 or so clones; 75% to 90% were detected once. Together, the top ten hold 6.5% of the sample. Sequenced material: PBMCs. Receptors were obtained from a woman between 45 and 65 years old in good health and CMV-seropositive.

The chain joins TRBV18 to TRBJ1-3; the D is unclear. CDR1 and CDR2 from the germline V gene are KGHSH and LQKENI. This CDR3 region has 16 residues. V was pared by 6 bases and J by 9 bases, with 24 bases between. In nucleotides, the CDR3 is TGTGCCAGCTCCCCCCGACTTGGGAGGAGCGCGGCCACCATATATTTT. Encoded protein: CASSPRLGRSAATIYF.

CDR3 bases: TGTGCCAGCAGCTTGCTGGCGGGAACTCCCCATGAGCAGTTCTTC. Translation: CASSLLAGTPHEQFF. The chain is built from TRBV5-5 and TRBJ2-1, with a possible D match to TRBD2 (6 bases). There are 15 residues in the CDR3. The V end lost 1 base, the J end lost 8 bases, and 16 bases lay between the germline ends. Germline V lookup: CDR1 SGHKS, CDR2 YYEKEE (reference sequence).

The chain recombines TRBV9 with TRBJ1-2; 12 bases fit TRBD1. V lost 1 base, J lost 6 bases, and 7 bases stayed unmatched. The CDR3 length is 16 residues. The germline V gene encodes CDR1 SGDLS and CDR2 YYNGEE. In nucleotides, the CDR3 is TGTGCCAGCAGCGTAAGGATAGGGACAGGGGGCAATGGCTACACCTTC. Residues: CASSVRIGTGGNGYTF.

This clone has just a few counts. The rearrangement links TRBV5-4 to TRBJ2-5; 9 nucleotides match TRBD1. CDR1 is SGHNT and CDR2 is YYREEE in the germline V gene (reference sequence). Trimming took 2 bases from V and 5 from J; bases not matched to a gene: 4. The CDR3 extends over 14 amino acids. This CDR3 reads CASSLWTGVETQYF. In nucleotides, the CDR3 is TGTGCCAGCAGCTTATGGACAGGGGTGGAGACCCAGTACTTC.

The rearrangement uses TRBV7-2 and TRBJ1-5; possible D gene TRBD1, 5 bases. Germline values: CDR1 SGHTA, CDR2 FQGNSA. The CDR3 loop spans 15 amino acids. The V gene lost 5 bases and the J gene lost 3 bases, with 14 bases spanning the gap. The CDR3 DNA is TGTGCCAGCAGCCCCGCACGGGGGGACAATCAGCCCCAGCATTTT. Amino acids: CASSPARGDNQPQHF. Full variable domain (remainder filled in from reference TRBV7-2 and TRBJ1-5): GAGVSQSPSNKVTEKGKDVELRCDPISGHTALYWYRQSLGQGLEFLIYFQGNSAPDKSGLPSDRFSAERTGGSVSTLTIQRTQQEDSAVYLCASSPARGDNQPQHFGDGTRLSIL.

The chain uses TRBV7-2 and TRBJ2-5, with TRBD2 matching 14 bases. The trim removed 4 bases at V and 4 bases at J, leaving 5 bases unmatched. This CDR3 has 16 amino acids. Germline CDR1 reads SGHTA; CDR2 reads FQGNSA. The DNA for the CDR3 is TGTGCCAGCAGCTCGACTAGCGGGGGGGCCCGAGAGACCCAGTACTTC. The encoded protein is CASSSTSGGARETQYF.

The chain carries TRBV7-9 and TRBJ2-5; D unclear. The germline V gene encodes CDR1 SEHNR and CDR2 FQNEAQ (reference sequence). The CDR3 covers 14 residues. V gave up 6 bases and J gave up 0 bases, with 11 bases separating them. The DNA for the CDR3 is TGTGCCAGCAGAGCGTTAACGTACCAAGAGACCCAGTACTTC. Amino acids: CASRALTYQETQYF.

As concerns this clone: Other DNA sequences within the sample encode an identical CDR3. V usage is TRBV11-2 and J usage is TRBJ1-2, with 7 nucleotides matching TRBD1. Germline values: CDR1 SGHAT, CDR2 FQNNGV. V was clipped by 5 bases and J by 5 bases; unmatched bases: 20. This CDR3 is built from 18 residues. The DNA of the CDR3 is TGTGCCAGCAGCCGCGGACTCTTACAGGGGAGATACTTGTATGGCTACACCTTC. Its protein is CASSRGLLQGRYLYGYTF.

CDR3 residues: CASSGGGQDTEAFF. The CDR3 DNA reads as TGTGCCAGCAGCGGGGGGGGGCAGGACACTGAAGCTTTCTTT. V gene TRBV9 combines with J gene TRBJ1-1; weak D call: TRBD1 (6 bases). V was clipped by 3 bases and J by 3 bases, with 12 bases between them. Germline V lookup: CDR1 SGDLS, CDR2 YYNGEE. This CDR3 comprises 14 residues.

This clone was found a few times. This CDR3 reads CASSQDASQGANYGYTF. In DNA, the CDR3 is TGCGCCAGCAGCCAAGATGCCTCACAGGGAGCTAACTATGGCTACACCTTC. This sequence joins TRBV4-1 and TRBJ1-2; D is possibly TRBD1 (6 bases). The germline V and J ends were trimmed by 0 bases and 0 bases, with 14 bases remaining between them. CDR1 MGHRA and CDR2 YSYEKL come from the germline V gene. This CDR3 has 17 amino acids.